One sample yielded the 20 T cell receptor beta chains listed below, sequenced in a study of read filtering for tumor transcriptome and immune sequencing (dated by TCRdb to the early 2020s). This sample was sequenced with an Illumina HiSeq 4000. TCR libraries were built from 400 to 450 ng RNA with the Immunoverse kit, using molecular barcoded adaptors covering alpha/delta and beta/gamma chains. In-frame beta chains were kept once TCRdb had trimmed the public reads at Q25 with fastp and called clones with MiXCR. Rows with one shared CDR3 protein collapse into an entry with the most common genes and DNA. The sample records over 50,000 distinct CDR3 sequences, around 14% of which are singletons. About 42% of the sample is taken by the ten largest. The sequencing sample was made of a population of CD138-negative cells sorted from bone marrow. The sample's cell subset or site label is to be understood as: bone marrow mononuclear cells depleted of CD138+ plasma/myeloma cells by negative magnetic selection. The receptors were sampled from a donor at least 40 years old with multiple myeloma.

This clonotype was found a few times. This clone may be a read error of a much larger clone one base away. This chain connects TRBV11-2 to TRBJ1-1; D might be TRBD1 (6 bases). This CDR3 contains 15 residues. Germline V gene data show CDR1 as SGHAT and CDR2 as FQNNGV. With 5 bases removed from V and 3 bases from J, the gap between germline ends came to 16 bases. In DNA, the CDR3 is TGTGCCAGCAGCCTCGACAGGAAAGAGGACACTGAAGCTTTCTTT. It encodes CASSLDRKEDTEAFF.

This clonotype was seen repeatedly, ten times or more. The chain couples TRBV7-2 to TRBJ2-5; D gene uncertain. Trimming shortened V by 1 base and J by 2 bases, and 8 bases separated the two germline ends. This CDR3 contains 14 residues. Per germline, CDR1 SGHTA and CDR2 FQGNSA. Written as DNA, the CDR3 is TGTGCCAGCAGCTTAGTATTTGTACAAGAGACCCAGTACTTC. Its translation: CASSLVFVQETQYF.

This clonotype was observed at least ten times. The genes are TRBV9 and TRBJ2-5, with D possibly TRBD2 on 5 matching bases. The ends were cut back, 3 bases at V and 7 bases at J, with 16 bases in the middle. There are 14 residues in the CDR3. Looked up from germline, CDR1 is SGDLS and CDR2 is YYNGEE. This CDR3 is CASSDEKSGMTQYF. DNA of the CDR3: TGTGCCAGCAGCGACGAAAAGTCGGGGATGACCCAGTACTTC.

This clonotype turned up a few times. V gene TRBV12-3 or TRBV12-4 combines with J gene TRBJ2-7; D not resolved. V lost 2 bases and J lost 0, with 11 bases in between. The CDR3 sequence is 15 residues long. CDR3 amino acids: CASSLLSPSSYEQYF. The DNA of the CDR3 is TGTGCCAGCAGTTTACTGTCTCCAAGCTCCTACGAGCAGTACTTC.

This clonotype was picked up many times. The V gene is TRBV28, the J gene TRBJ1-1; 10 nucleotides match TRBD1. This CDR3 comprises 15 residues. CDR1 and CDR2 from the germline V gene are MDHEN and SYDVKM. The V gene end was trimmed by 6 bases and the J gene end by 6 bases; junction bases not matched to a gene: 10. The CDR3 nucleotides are TGTGCCAGCAGCTTACCTTCAGGACAGGGGGCTGAAGCTTTCTTT. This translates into CASSLPSGQGAEAFF.

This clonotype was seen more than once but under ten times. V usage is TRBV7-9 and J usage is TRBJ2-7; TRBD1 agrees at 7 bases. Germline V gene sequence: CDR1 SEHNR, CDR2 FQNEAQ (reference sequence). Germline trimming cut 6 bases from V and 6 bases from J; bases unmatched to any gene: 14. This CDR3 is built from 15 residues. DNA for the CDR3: TGTGCCAGCAGTCTGTTAGGGGGCATCGGATCCGAGCAGTACTTC. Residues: CASSLLGGIGSEQYF.

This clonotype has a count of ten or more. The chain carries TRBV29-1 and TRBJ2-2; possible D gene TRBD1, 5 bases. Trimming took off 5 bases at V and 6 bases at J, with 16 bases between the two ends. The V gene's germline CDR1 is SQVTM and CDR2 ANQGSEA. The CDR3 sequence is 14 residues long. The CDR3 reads CSVHSAGSAGELFF. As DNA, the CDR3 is TGCAGCGTTCATAGTGCAGGGTCAGCCGGGGAGCTGTTTTTT.

The CDR3 sequence: CASSLGDRNTDTQYF. As DNA, the CDR3 is TGTGCCAGCAGCTTGGGTGACAGGAACACAGATACGCAGTATTTT. J is TRBJ2-3 and V is TRBV5-6; possible D gene TRBD1, 6 bases. V lost 0 bases and J lost 2, with 10 bases in between. This CDR3 spans 15 amino acids. CDR1 is SGHDT, CDR2 YYEEEE, per germline.

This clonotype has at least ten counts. The CDR3: CASSRDGSTEAFF. The CDR3 DNA is TGCGCCAGCAGCCGGGACGGGTCGACTGAAGCTTTCTTT. The genes are TRBV5-1 and TRBJ1-1; TRBD1 is a possible D gene (5 bases). The CDR3 sequence is 13 residues long. CDR1 is SGHRS and CDR2 is YFSETQ in the germline V gene. The V end was cut by 4 bases, the J end by 5 bases, with 12 bases between.

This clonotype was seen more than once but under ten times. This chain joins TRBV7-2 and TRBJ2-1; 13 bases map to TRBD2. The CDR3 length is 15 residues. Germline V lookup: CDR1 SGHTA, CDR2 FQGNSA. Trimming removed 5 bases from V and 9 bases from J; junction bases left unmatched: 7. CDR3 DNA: TGTGCCAGCAGCGATAGTGGGACTAGCGGGACTGAGCAGTTCTTC. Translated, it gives CASSDSGTSGTEQFF. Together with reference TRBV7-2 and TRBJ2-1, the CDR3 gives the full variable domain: GAGVSQSPSNKVTEKGKDVELRCDPISGHTALYWYRQSLGQGLEFLIYFQGNSAPDKSGLPSDRFSAERTGGSVSTLTIQRTQQEDSAVYLCASSDSGTSGTEQFFGPGTRLTVL.

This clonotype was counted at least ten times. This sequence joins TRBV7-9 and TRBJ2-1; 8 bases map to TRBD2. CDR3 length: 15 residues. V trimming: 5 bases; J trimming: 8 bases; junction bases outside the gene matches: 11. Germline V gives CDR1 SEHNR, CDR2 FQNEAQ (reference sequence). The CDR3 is CASSRSGTSGDEQFF. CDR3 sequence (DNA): TGTGCCAGCAGCCGGTCCGGGACTAGTGGAGATGAGCAGTTCTTC.

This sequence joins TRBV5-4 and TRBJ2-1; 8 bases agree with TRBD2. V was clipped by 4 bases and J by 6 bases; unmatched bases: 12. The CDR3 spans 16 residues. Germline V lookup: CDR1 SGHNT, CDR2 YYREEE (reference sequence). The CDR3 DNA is TGTGCCAGCAGCCTCATGGCCGGGAGGGCGGGCAATGAGCAGTTCTTC. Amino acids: CASSLMAGRAGNEQFF. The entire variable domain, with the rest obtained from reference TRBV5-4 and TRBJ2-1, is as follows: ETGVTQSPTHLIKTRGQQVTLRCSSQSGHNTVSWYQQALGQGPQFIFQYYREEENGRGNFPPRFSGLQFPNYSSELNVNALELDDSALYLCASSLMAGRAGNEQFFGPGTRLTVL.

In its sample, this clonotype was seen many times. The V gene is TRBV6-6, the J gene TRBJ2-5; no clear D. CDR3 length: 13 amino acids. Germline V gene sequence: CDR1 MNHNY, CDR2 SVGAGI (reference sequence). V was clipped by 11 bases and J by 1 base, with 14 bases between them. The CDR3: CAVALYLQETQYF. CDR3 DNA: TGTGCCGTGGCTCTATACCTCCAAGAGACCCAGTACTTC.

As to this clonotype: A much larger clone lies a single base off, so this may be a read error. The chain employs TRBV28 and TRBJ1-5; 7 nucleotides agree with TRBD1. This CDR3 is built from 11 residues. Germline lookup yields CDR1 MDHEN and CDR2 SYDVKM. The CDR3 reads CAGSPGGPQHF. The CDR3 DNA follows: TGTGCCGGCAGTCCAGGGGGGCCCCAGCATTTT. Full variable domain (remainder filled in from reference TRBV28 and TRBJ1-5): DVKVTQSSRYLVKRTGEKVFLECVQDMDHENMFWYRQDPGLGLRLIYFSYDVKMKEKGDIPEGYSVSREKKERFSLILESASTNQTSMYLCAGSPGGPQHFGDGTRLSIL.

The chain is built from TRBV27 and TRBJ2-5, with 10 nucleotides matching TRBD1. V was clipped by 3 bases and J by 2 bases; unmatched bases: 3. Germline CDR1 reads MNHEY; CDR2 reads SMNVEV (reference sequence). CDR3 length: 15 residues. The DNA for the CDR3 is TGTGCCAGCAGTTTTGGACAGGGGGTACAAGAGACCCAGTACTTC. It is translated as CASSFGQGVQETQYF.

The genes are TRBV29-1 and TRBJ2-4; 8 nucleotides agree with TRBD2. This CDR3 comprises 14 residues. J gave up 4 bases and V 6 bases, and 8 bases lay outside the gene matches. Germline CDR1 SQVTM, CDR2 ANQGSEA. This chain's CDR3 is CSVVLAGGKNIQYF. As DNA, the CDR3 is TGCAGCGTGGTCTTGGCGGGAGGAAAAAACATTCAGTACTTC.

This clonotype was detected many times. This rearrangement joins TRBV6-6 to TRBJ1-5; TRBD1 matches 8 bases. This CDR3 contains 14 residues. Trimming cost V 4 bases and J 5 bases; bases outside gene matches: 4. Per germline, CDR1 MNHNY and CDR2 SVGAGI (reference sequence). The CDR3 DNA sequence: TGTGCCAGCAGTTTTGGGACAGGCGATCAGCCCCAGCATTTT. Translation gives CASSFGTGDQPQHF.

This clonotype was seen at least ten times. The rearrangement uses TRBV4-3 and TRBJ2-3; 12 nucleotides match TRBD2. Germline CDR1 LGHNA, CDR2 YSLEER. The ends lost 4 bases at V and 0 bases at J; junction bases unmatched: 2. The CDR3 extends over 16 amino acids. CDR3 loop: CASSLGTSGSTDTQYF. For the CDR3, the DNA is TGCGCCAGCAGCCTCGGGACTAGCGGGAGCACAGATACGCAGTATTTT.

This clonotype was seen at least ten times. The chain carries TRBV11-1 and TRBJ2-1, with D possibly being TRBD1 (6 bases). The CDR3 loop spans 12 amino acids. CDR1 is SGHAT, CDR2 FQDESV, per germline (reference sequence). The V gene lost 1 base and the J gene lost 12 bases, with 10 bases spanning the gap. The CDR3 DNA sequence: TGTGCCAGCAGCTTAGAGGGGGACGGGCAGTTCTTC. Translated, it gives CASSLEGDGQFF.

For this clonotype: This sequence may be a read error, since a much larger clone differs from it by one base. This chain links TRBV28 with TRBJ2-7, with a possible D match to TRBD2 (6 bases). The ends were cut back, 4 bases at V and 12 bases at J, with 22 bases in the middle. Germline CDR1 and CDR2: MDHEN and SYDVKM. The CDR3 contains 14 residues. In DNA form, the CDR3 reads TGTGCCAGCAGTTCCCTTAGCGGTGCCTTTGGGCGGTACTTC. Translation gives CASSSLSGAFGRYF. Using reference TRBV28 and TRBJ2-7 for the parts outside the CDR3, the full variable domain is DVKVTQSSRYLVKRTGEKVFLECVQDMDHENMFWYRQDPGLGLRLIYFSYDVKMKEKGDIPEGYSVSREKKERFSLILESASTNQTSMYLCASSSLSGAFGRYFGPGTRLTVT.